This T cell receptor (beta chain) comes out of a study of cytomegalovirus exposure and HLA in healthy donors. The PCR had 60 Vbeta and 13 Jbeta primers. Libraries were prepared by immunoSEQ multiplex PCR; TCRdb keeps only in-frame clonotypes and omits some of them. The table records hundreds of thousands of clones, 75% to 80% of them present only once. Germline V gene lookup returns CDR1 SGDLS and CDR2 YYNGEE. CDR3 size: 17 residues. Trimming took 3 bases from V and 1 from J; bases not matched to a gene: 12. V is TRBV9 and J is TRBJ1-1; 7 positions agree with TRBD1. Sequenced material: PBMCs. The TCR comes from a male donor in good health and CMV-seronegative. The CDR3 nucleotides read TGTGCCAGCAGCGCTCACCCGACAGGGAGGACGAACACTGAAGCTTTCTTT. Translation: CASSAHPTGRTNTEAFF. The full variable domain, rest sourced from reference TRBV9 and TRBJ1-1, is DSGVTQTPKHLITATGQRVTLRCSPRSGDLSVYWYQQSLDQGLQFLIQYYNGEERAKGNILERFSAQQFPDLHSELNLSSLELGDSALYFCASSAHPTGRTNTEAFFGQGTRLTVV.